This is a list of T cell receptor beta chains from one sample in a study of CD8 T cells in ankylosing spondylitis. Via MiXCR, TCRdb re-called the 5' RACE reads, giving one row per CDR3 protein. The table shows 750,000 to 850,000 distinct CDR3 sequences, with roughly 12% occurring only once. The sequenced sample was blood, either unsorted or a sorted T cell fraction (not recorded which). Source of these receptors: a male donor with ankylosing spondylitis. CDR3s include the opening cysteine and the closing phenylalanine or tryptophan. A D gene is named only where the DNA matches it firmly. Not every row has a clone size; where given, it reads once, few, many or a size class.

CDR3: CSARVKPGLAGGFYNEQFF; DNA: TGCAGTGCTAGAGTCAAACCGGGACTAGCGGGAGGGTTCTACAATGAGCAGTTCTTC; length: 19; D: TRBD2; V: TRBV20-1; J: TRBJ2-1; size: NA
CDR3: CAITETLASTDTQYF; DNA: TGTGCCATCACTGAAACCCTAGCTAGCACAGATACGCAGTATTTT; length: 15; D: NA; V: TRBV10-3; J: TRBJ2-3; size: NA
CDR3: CSAARGEQYF; DNA: TGCAGTGCGGCTCGGGGGGAGCAGTACTTC; length: 10; D: NA; V: TRBV20-1; J: TRBJ2-7; size: NA
CDR3: CSAVDYSGANVLTF; DNA: TGCAGTGCTGTCGATTATTCTGGGGCCAACGTCCTGACTTTC; length: 14; D: NA; V: TRBV20-1; J: TRBJ2-6; size: many
CDR3: CASSVVGGIDTQYF; DNA: TGTGCCAGCAGCGTAGTCGGGGGGATAGATACGCAGTATTTT; length: 14; D: TRBD2; V: TRBV9; J: TRBJ2-3; size: NA
CDR3: CASSRVGDPSYNEQFF; DNA: TGTGCCAGCAGCCGCGTAGGGGATCCCTCCTACAATGAGCAGTTCTTC; length: 16; D: NA; V: TRBV4-2; J: TRBJ2-1; size: NA
CDR3: CASSSHPRRDTEAFF; DNA: TGTGCCAGCAGCTCCCACCCGCGAAGGGACACTGAAGCTTTCTTT; length: 15; D: NA; V: TRBV7-9; J: TRBJ1-1; size: many
CDR3: CASGRDYQETQYF; DNA: TGTGCCAGCGGGCGGGATTACCAAGAGACCCAGTACTTC; length: 13; D: NA; V: TRBV7-9; J: TRBJ2-5; size: few
CDR3: CARSGEGEKLFF; DNA: TGTGCCAGAAGCGGGGAAGGTGAAAAACTGTTTTTT; length: 12; D: NA; V: TRBV2; J: TRBJ1-4; size: NA
CDR3: CASSFFSMAGEIEQYF; DNA: TGTGCCAGCAGTTTTTTTTCCATGGCAGGGGAGATCGAGCAGTACTTC; length: 16; D: NA; V: TRBV28; J: TRBJ2-7; size: NA
CDR3: CASSVVAGAYNEQFF; DNA: TGTGCCAGCAGCGTAGTTGCGGGGGCATACAATGAGCAGTTCTTC; length: 15; D: NA; V: TRBV9; J: TRBJ2-1; size: NA
CDR3: CASSSQQGTPGYTF; DNA: TGTGCCAGCAGCTCCCAACAGGGGACTCCTGGCTACACCTTC; length: 14; D: TRBD1; V: TRBV11-1; J: TRBJ1-2; size: NA
CDR3: CSARDRRQGVYQPQHF; DNA: TGCAGTGCTAGAGATCGCCGACAGGGGGTTTATCAGCCCCAGCATTTT; length: 16; D: TRBD1; V: TRBV20-1; J: TRBJ1-5; size: few
CDR3: CASRAGWTSGANVLTF; DNA: TGTGCCAGCAGAGCGGGCTGGACCTCTGGGGCCAACGTCCTGACTTTC; length: 16; D: NA; V: TRBV12-3/TRBV12-4; J: TRBJ2-6; size: NA
CDR3: CSAHLGLAASTDTQYF; DNA: TGCAGTGCTCACCTCGGACTAGCGGCTAGCACAGATACGCAGTATTTT; length: 16; D: TRBD2; V: TRBV20-1; J: TRBJ2-3; size: many
CDR3: CATSDPGQGANTGELFF; DNA: TGTGCCACCAGTGACCCGGGACAGGGCGCGAACACCGGGGAGCTGTTTTTT; length: 17; D: TRBD1; V: TRBV24-1; J: TRBJ2-2; size: NA
CDR3: CASGLGGPYNEQFF; DNA: TGTGCTAGTGGTCTAGGAGGGCCCTACAATGAGCAGTTCTTC; length: 14; D: NA; V: TRBV12-5; J: TRBJ2-1; size: NA
CDR3: CASSWGGQIGPQHF; DNA: TGTGCCAGCAGCTGGGGGGGACAGATTGGGCCCCAGCATTTT; length: 14; D: TRBD1; V: TRBV5-6; J: TRBJ1-5; size: few